This TCR beta chain appears in the sequencing data of a study of blood T cell repertoires in COVID-19. Authors' analysis steps: Counts of nucleated cells, estimated from reference gene primer amplification, were obtained. The data were produced by immunoSEQ multiplex PCR, yet TCRdb's version contains in-frame clones alone and is incomplete. The V and J calls and clone size come from that table; D and trimming were worked out from the DNA. The sample contains 85,000 to 130,000 clones, approximately 89% of which appear only once. Germline assignment: CDR1 SGHRS and CDR2 YFSETQ. This CDR3 region has 15 residues. Between the trimmed V and J ends, which lost 0 bases and 0 bases, there was a span of 6 bases.

The sequencing sample was made of peripheral blood. The TCR sequence derives from a man aged 60 to 75 with acute or convalescent COVID-19. This chain links TRBV5-1 with TRBJ2-2, with unresolved D. The CDR3 is CASSLAGTNTGELFF. Written as DNA, the CDR3 is TGCGCCAGCAGCTTGGCAGGAACGAACACCGGGGAGCTGTTTTTT.